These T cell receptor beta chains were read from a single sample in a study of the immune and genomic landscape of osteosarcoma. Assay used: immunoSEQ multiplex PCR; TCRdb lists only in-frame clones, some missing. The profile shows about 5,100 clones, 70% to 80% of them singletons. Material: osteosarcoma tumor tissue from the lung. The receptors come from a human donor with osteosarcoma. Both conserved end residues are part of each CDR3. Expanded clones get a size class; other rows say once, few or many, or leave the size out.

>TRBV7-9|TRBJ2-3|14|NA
CASGLAPDTDTQYF
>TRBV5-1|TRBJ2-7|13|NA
CASSLGGLYEQYF
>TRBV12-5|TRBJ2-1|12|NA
CASVPLGTEQFF
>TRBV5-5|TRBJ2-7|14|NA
CASSSTGGSYEQYF
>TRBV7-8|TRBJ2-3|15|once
CASSLGVASTDTQYF
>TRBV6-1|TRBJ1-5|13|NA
CASSAVGNQPQHF
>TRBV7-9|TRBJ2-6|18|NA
CASSLAVLASSGANVLTF
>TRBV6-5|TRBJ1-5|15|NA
CASKSGGDGNQPQHF
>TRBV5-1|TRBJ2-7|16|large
CASSLASAQGGLEQYF
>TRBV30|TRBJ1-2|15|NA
CAWSSMTGRGYGYTF
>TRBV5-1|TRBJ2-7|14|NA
CASSRTSGEVEQYF
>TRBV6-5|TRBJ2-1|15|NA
CASRSWTSAYNEQFF
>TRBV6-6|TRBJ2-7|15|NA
CASSYLRGLAGEQYF
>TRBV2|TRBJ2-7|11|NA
CASRNLYEQYF
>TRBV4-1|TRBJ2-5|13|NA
CASSQYSWETQYF
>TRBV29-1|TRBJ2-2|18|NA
CSVEDPAGGSMDTGELFF
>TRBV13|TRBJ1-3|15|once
CASSSQVNSGNTIYF
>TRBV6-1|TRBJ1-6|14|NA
CASSVGGFNSPLHF
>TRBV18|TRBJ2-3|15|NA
CASSPPGKGPDTQYF
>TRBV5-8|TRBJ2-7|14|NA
CASSPPGLAWEQYF
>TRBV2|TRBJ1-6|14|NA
CASTVGQGYSPLHF
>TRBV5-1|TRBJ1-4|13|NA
CASRGGTNEKLFF
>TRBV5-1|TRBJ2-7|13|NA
CASSSDGLAGLVF
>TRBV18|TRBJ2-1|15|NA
CASSMTHGSYNEQFF
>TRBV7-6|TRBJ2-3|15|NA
CASSELGAHTDTQYF
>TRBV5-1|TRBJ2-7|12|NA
CASSGTTYEQYF
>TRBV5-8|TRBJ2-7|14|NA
CASSWWEFGYEQYF
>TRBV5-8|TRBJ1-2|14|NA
CASSGTGKDYGYTF
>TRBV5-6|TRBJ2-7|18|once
CASTYGLAGVTSSYEQYF
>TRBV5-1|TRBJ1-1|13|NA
CASTLGSRTEAFF
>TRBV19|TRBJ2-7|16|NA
CASSIAGDRGAYEQYF
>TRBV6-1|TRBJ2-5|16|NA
CASSGRAGQGVGTQYF
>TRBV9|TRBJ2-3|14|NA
CASSVERGPDTQYF
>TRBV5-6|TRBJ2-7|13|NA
CASSLNGHYEQYF
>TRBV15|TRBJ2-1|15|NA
CATSRGGQDYNEQFF
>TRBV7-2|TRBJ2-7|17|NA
CASSLVSRLASAYEQYF
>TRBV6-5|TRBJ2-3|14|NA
CASSLRKGTDTQYF
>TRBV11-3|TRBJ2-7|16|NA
CASSRRTSGLVYEQYF
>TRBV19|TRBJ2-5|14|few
CASSPSDSEETQYF